A single sample is the source of the 31 T cell receptor beta chains below, sequenced in a study of T-cell reconstitution after alpha-beta-depleted transplantation in children. Unique molecular identifiers were built into the TCRbeta library. Each CDR3 protein gets one entry after TCRdb re-called the PCR reads with MiXCR. The sample records hundreds of thousands of distinct CDR3 sequences, about a sixth being singletons. The source material was PBMCs, mostly from graft donor cells, sampled 360 days after TCRalphabeta/CD19-depleted stem cell transplant. These receptors were taken from a male patient between 2 and 10 years old who had a stem cell transplant for acute lymphoblastic leukemia, so the T cells may come from the graft donor.

CDR3: CASRLWARPNNEQFF. The CDR3 nucleotides are TGTGCCAGCAGGTTATGGGCCAGGCCCAACAATGAGCAGTTCTTC. V usage is TRBV5-6 and J usage is TRBJ2-1; D remains unclear. V gave up 5 bases and J gave up 5 bases, with 17 bases separating them. Per germline, CDR1 SGHDT and CDR2 YYEEEE. CDR3 length equals 15 residues.

In its sample, this clonotype was seen a few times. This chain connects TRBV29-1 to TRBJ2-2; D is undetermined. The CDR3 covers 11 residues. Germline loops: CDR1 SQVTM, CDR2 ANQGSEA. Trimming left V 5 bases short and J 6 bases short, with 7 bases between. This chain's CDR3 is CSVNRAGELFF. The CDR3 DNA reads as TGCAGCGTTAACCGTGCCGGGGAGCTGTTTTTT.

This clonotype was detected ten times or more. This sequence joins TRBV11-2 and TRBJ2-1; TRBD2 might be the D (6 bases). This CDR3 has 14 residues. CDR1 SGHAT and CDR2 FQNNGV come from the germline V gene. V lost 5 bases and J lost 6, with 14 bases in between. CDR3 in DNA: TGTGCCAGCAGCATCCGGGACTTCGGCAATGAGCAGTTCTTC. Residues: CASSIRDFGNEQFF. Full variable domain (outside the CDR3, taken from reference TRBV11-2 and TRBJ2-1): EAGVAQSPRYKIIEKRQSVAFWCNPISGHATLYWYQQILGQGPKLLIQFQNNGVVDDSQLPKDRFSAERLKGVDSTLKIQPAKLEDSAVYLCASSIRDFGNEQFFGPGTRLTVL.

This clonotype was found many times. V gene TRBV11-2 combines with J gene TRBJ1-5; perhaps TRBD1 as D (6 bases). CDR3 size: 14 residues. From germline, CDR1 is SGHAT and CDR2 FQNNGV. Trimming removed 5 bases from V and 3 bases from J, with 11 bases in between. The CDR3 is CASSPGQINQPQHF. CDR3 sequence (DNA): TGTGCCAGCAGCCCAGGACAGATCAATCAGCCCCAGCATTTT. The full variable domain, rest sourced from reference TRBV11-2 and TRBJ1-5, is EAGVAQSPRYKIIEKRQSVAFWCNPISGHATLYWYQQILGQGPKLLIQFQNNGVVDDSQLPKDRFSAERLKGVDSTLKIQPAKLEDSAVYLCASSPGQINQPQHFGDGTRLSIL.

This clonotype has only a few counts. The CDR3 DNA reads as TGTGCCAGCAGTTTATCGTCAGGGTATCGGGAGCAGTACTTC. Translating it yields CASSLSSGYREQYF. The chain uses TRBV27 and TRBJ2-7; D is perhaps TRBD1 (5 bases). Looked up from germline, CDR1 is MNHEY and CDR2 is SMNVEV (reference sequence). V was clipped by 0 bases and J by 7 bases, with 13 bases between them. This CDR3 is built from 14 residues.

This clonotype was seen only a few times. V usage is TRBV12-3 or TRBV12-4 and J usage is TRBJ2-2; the D is unclear. V shed 6 bases and J shed 3 bases, with 14 bases lying between them. The CDR3 has 15 residues. CDR3 in DNA: TGTGCCAGCAGCCCTCCTAGATACGACACCGGGGAGCTGTTTTTT. Encoded protein: CASSPPRYDTGELFF.

The V call is TRBV12-3 or TRBV12-4, the J call TRBJ1-3, with D tentatively TRBD1 (6 bases). V was cut by 3 bases and J by 3 bases, with 12 bases left in between. This CDR3 region has 15 residues. The DNA of the CDR3 is TGTGCCAGCAGTTTCCCCGGACAGCTTGGAAACACCATATATTTT. It translates to CASSFPGQLGNTIYF.

In this sample, this clonotype turned up a few times. Relative to the germline gene, one junction end is altered; a read error may explain this. This rearrangement joins TRBV7-2 to TRBJ2-3; the match to TRBD2 covers 10 bases. The CDR3 covers 15 residues. Germline lookup yields CDR1 SGHTA and CDR2 FQGNSA. The DNA of the CDR3 is TGTGCCAGCAGCGTAGCGGGAGGCGTCACAGATACGCAGTATTTT. The encoded protein is CASSVAGGVTDTQYF.

The chain links TRBV6-5 to TRBJ1-6; D gene unclear. The length of the CDR3 is 18 residues. Trimming pared 4 bases from V and 6 bases from J, leaving 22 bases between. CDR1 MNHEY and CDR2 SVGAGI come from the germline V gene. The CDR3 bases are TGTGCCAGCAGTTCCCCACCGGGTCGGCGCCGGGGTAATTCACCCCTCCACTTT. Translated, it gives CASSSPPGRRRGNSPLHF.

This sequence joins TRBV25-1 and TRBJ2-1; TRBD1 matches 8 bases. Per the germline V gene, CDR1 is MGHDK and CDR2 is SYGVNS. V lost 8 bases and J lost 4; bases outside the gene matches: 10. The CDR3 totals 15 residues. CDR3 in amino acids: CASGIQGALYNEQFF. CDR3 DNA: TGTGCCAGCGGTATCCAGGGGGCGTTGTACAATGAGCAGTTCTTC.

The chain joins TRBV7-2 to TRBJ1-4; possibly TRBD1 for D (5 bases). Germline CDR1 SGHTA, CDR2 FQGNSA. CDR3 length: 15 residues. Trimming took 1 base from V and 4 from J, leaving 10 bases between them. The CDR3 DNA sequence: TGTGCCAGCAGCTTAGTCGGGGGGAGTAATGAAAAACTGTTTTTT. Protein: CASSLVGGSNEKLFF. The variable domain in full, with the rest retrieved from reference TRBV7-2 and TRBJ1-4, is GAGVSQSPSNKVTEKGKDVELRCDPISGHTALYWYRQSLGQGLEFLIYFQGNSAPDKSGLPSDRFSAERTGGSVSTLTIQRTQQEDSAVYLCASSLVGGSNEKLFFGSGTQLSVL.

The rearrangement uses TRBV20-1 and TRBJ2-1, with 9 bases that match TRBD1. V lost 3 bases and J lost 6; bases outside the gene matches: 9. Looked up from germline, CDR1 is DFQATT and CDR2 is SNEGSKA (reference sequence). The CDR3 length is 15 residues. CDR3 in amino acids: CSARGGTGRGNEQFF. The CDR3 DNA reads as TGCAGTGCTAGGGGGGGGACAGGGAGGGGCAATGAGCAGTTCTTC.

The rearrangement links TRBV28 to TRBJ1-5, with a weak D call TRBD1 (6 bases). This CDR3 spans 15 amino acids. CDR1 MDHEN and CDR2 SYDVKM come from the germline V gene. V lost 7 bases and J lost 3, with 16 bases in between. For the CDR3, the DNA is TGTGCCAGCACCTTAACCGGGACAAACAATCAGCCCCAGCATTTT. Translation gives CASTLTGTNNQPQHF.

This clonotype was counted many times. The CDR3 bases are TGTGCCAGCAGCTTCTCGGGGGGGGGAGATACGCAGTATTTT. Protein product: CASSFSGGGDTQYF. The rearrangement links TRBV7-8 to TRBJ2-3, with 8 bases lining up with TRBD2. This CDR3 is 14 amino acids long. V lost 3 bases and J lost 5; bases outside the gene matches: 4. Germline lookup yields CDR1 SGHVS and CDR2 FQNEAQ.

This sequence joins TRBV24-1 and TRBJ2-3, with D perhaps matching TRBD1 (5 bases). The CDR3 runs 14 residues. The germline V gene encodes CDR1 KGHDR and CDR2 SFDVKD. V was shortened by 7 bases and J by 2 bases, with 12 bases between the two germline ends. The CDR3 protein is CATSQQDVTDTQYF. CDR3 DNA sequence: TGTGCCACCAGCCAACAGGACGTCACAGATACGCAGTATTTT.

This chain links TRBV12-3 or TRBV12-4 with TRBJ2-1; D gene ambiguous. The CDR3 runs to 15 residues. The V gene lost 3 bases and the J gene lost 5 bases, with 14 bases spanning the gap. CDR3 residues: CASSFVTGMDNEQFF. In DNA form, the CDR3 reads TGTGCCAGCAGTTTCGTCACGGGTATGGACAATGAGCAGTTCTTC.

This clonotype was counted many times. This chain connects TRBV10-3 to TRBJ2-7, with D perhaps matching TRBD1 (5 bases). With 5 bases removed from V and 0 bases from J, the gap between germline ends came to 14 bases. The germline gives CDR1 ENHRY, CDR2 SYGVKD. There are 15 residues in the CDR3. Written as DNA, the CDR3 is TGTGCCATCAGTCCGGCCAGGGCTGGCTCCTACGAGCAGTACTTC. Protein product: CAISPARAGSYEQYF.

This clonotype was seen many times. The chain recombines TRBV7-9 with TRBJ2-6; no reliable D call. The CDR3 contains 16 residues. Germline CDR1 reads SEHNR; CDR2 reads FQNEAQ (reference sequence). Deletions cut 4 bases from V and 0 bases from J, with 10 bases between. CDR3 sequence reads: CASSYPSSSGANVLTF. DNA for the CDR3: TGTGCCAGCAGCTATCCCTCTTCCTCTGGGGCCAACGTCCTGACTTTC.

Written as DNA, the CDR3 is TGCAGTGCTAGTCTCGGGGACAGCTACAATGAGCAGTTCTTC. Translating it yields CSASLGDSYNEQFF. J is TRBJ2-1 and V is TRBV20-1, with 7 positions matching TRBD1. Trimming cost V 3 bases and J 3 bases; bases outside gene matches: 5. Germline V gives CDR1 DFQATT, CDR2 SNEGSKA (reference sequence). The CDR3 consists of 14 residues.

This clonotype was detected only a few times. CDR3 sequence: CASSNPVITEQFF. The CDR3 DNA sequence: TGTGCCAGCAGCAACCCAGTGATCACTGAGCAGTTCTTC. The rearrangement joins TRBV7-2 to TRBJ2-1; D not certain. Germline lookup yields CDR1 SGHTA and CDR2 FQGNSA. The CDR3 spans 13 residues. Trimming pared 5 bases from V and 9 bases from J, leaving 14 bases between.

This clonotype was observed a handful of times. This rearrangement joins TRBV28 to TRBJ2-3; 9 bases agree with TRBD1. CDR1 is MDHEN, CDR2 SYDVKM, per germline. The trim removed 5 bases at V and 4 bases at J, leaving 4 bases unmatched. This CDR3 has 14 residues. The CDR3 DNA reads as TGTGCCAGCAGTGCGGGACAGGGACCAGATACGCAGTATTTT. It encodes CASSAGQGPDTQYF.

This clonotype was seen only a few times. The CDR3 region is CASSYSGDREYEQYF. The CDR3 nucleotides are TGTGCCAGCAGTTACTCGGGGGACAGGGAGTACGAGCAGTACTTC. The chain couples TRBV6-5 to TRBJ2-7, with 9 bases that match TRBD1. Germline lookup yields CDR1 MNHEY and CDR2 SVGAGI. J gave up 4 bases and V 0 bases, and 4 bases lay outside the gene matches. The CDR3 has 15 amino acids.

A few counts support this clonotype. This rearrangement joins TRBV28 to TRBJ2-1; D tentatively reads TRBD1 or TRBD2 (5 bases each). The CDR3 runs 15 residues. V lost 2 bases and J 0 bases, leaving 8 bases between the germline ends. Germline V gene sequence: CDR1 MDHEN, CDR2 SYDVKM. This CDR3 is CASSLKGTSYNEQFF. CDR3 sequence (DNA): TGTGCCAGCAGTTTAAAGGGGACCTCCTACAATGAGCAGTTCTTC.

The V gene is TRBV3-1, the J gene TRBJ2-2, with D hard to call. This CDR3 is 12 amino acids long. The germline gives CDR1 LGHDT, CDR2 YNNKEL (reference sequence). V lost 2 bases and J lost 14, with 12 bases in between. The CDR3 sequence: CASSQSEVLLFF. DNA of the CDR3: TGTGCCAGCAGCCAATCTGAAGTTCTTCTGTTTTTT.

V is TRBV7-3 and J is TRBJ2-2; D is undetermined. Deletions cut 6 bases from V and 4 bases from J, with 18 bases between. Germline CDR1 and CDR2: SGHTA and FQGTGA. The CDR3 is 16 residues long. The CDR3 sequence is CASRLLARGGTGELFF. DNA for the CDR3: TGTGCCAGCAGATTACTCGCCCGAGGCGGCACCGGGGAGCTGTTTTTT.

V gene TRBV29-1 combines with J gene TRBJ2-1; TRBD1 agrees at 7 bases. The CDR3 has 15 amino acids. Germline V gene lookup returns CDR1 SQVTM and CDR2 ANQGSEA. With 6 bases clipped from V and 5 bases from J, the junction kept 13 bases outside the gene matches. The CDR3 DNA is TGCAGCGTGACCCGGTGGGGACAGCCCCACAATGAGCAGTTCTTC. Translating it yields CSVTRWGQPHNEQFF.

The chain recombines TRBV7-9 with TRBJ1-2, with no clear D. Germline values: CDR1 SEHNR, CDR2 FQNEAQ (reference sequence). V lost 3 bases to trimming and J lost 0 bases, with 8 bases between them. This CDR3 region has 14 residues. Here the CDR3 DNA reads TGTGCCAGCAGCTTTGACGGACCTAACTATGGCTACACCTTC. Protein sequence: CASSFDGPNYGYTF.

This clonotype occurred many times. V is TRBV2 and J is TRBJ2-7; D possibly matches TRBD1 or TRBD2 (5 bases each). V lost 6 bases and J lost 2, with 14 bases in between. The germline V gene has CDR1 SNHLY and CDR2 FYNNEI. The CDR3 is 14 residues long. CDR3: CASRGPLRTYEQYF. CDR3 sequence (DNA): TGTGCCAGCAGGGGACCCCTAAGAACCTACGAGCAGTACTTC.

This clonotype showed up just a few times. This sequence joins TRBV3-1 and TRBJ1-5; D might be TRBD1 (6 bases). Germline V CDR1 and CDR2: LGHDT, YNNKEL (reference sequence). Trimming left V 1 base short and J 7 bases short, with 8 bases between. The CDR3 runs 13 residues. The CDR3 region is CASSQGQGQPQHF. DNA for the CDR3: TGTGCCAGCAGCCAAGGGCAGGGGCAGCCCCAGCATTTT.

This chain links TRBV10-3 with TRBJ2-7, with TRBD2 matching over 12 bases. This CDR3 comprises 14 residues. Germline CDR1 and CDR2: ENHRY and SYGVKD. Germline trimming cut 5 bases from V and 4 bases from J; bases unmatched to any gene: 3. CDR3 sequence (DNA): TGTGCCATCAGTACTAGCGGGGGGACTTACGAGCAGTACTTC. Amino acid sequence: CAISTSGGTYEQYF.

This clonotype was seen only a few times. V is TRBV4-2 and J is TRBJ2-2, with D maybe TRBD2 (6 bases). This CDR3 comprises 18 residues. Trimming took off 4 bases at V and 1 base at J, with 19 bases between the two ends. Germline V gives CDR1 LGHNA, CDR2 YNFKEQ. The CDR3 region is CASSLGRGFAMNTGELFF. CDR3 DNA sequence: TGTGCCAGCAGCCTCGGCCGGGGGTTCGCCATGAACACCGGGGAGCTGTTTTTT.